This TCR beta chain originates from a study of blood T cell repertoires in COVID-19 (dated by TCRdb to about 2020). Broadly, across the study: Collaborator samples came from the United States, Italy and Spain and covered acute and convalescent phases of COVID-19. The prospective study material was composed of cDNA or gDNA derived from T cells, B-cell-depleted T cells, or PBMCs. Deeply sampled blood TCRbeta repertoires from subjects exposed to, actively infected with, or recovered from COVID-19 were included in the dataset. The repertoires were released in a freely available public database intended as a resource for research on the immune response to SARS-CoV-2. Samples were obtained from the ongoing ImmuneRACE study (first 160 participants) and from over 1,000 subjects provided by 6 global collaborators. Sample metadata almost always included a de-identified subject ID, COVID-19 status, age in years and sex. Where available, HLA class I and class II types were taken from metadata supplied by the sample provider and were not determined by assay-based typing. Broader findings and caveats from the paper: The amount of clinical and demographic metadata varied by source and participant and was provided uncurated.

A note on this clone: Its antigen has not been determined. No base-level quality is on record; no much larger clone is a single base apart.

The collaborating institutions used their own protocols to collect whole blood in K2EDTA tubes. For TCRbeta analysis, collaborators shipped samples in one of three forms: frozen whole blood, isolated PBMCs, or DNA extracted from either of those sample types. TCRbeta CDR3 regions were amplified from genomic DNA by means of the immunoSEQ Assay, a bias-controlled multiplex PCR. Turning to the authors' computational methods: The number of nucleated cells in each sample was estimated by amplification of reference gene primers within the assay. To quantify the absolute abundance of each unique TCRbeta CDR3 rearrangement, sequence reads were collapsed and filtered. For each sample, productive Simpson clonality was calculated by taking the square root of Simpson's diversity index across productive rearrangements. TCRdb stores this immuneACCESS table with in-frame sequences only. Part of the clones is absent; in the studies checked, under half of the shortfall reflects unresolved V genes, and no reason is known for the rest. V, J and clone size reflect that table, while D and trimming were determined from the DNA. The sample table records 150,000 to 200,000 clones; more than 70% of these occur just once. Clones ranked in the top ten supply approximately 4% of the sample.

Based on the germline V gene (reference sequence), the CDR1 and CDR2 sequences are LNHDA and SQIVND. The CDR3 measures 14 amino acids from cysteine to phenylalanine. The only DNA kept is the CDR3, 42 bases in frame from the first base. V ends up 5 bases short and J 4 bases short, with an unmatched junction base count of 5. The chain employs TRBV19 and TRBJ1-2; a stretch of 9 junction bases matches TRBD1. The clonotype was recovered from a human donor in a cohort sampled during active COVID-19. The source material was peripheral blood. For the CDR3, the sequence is CASSPDRGGYGYTF. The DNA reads TGTGCCAGTAGTCCGGACAGGGGAGGCTATGGCTACACCTTC.